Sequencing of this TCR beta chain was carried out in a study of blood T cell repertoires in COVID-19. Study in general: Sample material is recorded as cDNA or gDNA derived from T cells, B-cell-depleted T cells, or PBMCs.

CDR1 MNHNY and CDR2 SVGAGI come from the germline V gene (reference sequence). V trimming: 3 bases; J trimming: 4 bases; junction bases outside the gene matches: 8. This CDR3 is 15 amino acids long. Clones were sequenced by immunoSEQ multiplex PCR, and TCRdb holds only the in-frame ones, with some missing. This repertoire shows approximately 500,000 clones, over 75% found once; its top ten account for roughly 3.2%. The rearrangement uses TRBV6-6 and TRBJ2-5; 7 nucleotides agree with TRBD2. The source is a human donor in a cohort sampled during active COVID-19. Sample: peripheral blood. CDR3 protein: CASSYWGGQRETQYF. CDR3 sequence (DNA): TGTGCCAGCAGTTATTGGGGGGGTCAGAGAGAGACCCAGTACTTC.